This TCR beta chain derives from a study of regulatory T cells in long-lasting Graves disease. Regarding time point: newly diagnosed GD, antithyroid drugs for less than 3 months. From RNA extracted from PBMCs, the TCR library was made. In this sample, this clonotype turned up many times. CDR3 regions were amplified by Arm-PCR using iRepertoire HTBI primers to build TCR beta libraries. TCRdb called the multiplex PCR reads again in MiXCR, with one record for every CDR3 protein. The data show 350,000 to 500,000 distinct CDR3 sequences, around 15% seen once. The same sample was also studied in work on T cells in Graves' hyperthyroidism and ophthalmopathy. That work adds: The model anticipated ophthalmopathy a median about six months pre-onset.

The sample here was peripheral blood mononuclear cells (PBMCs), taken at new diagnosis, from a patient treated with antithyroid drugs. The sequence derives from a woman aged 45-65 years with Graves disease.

As DNA, the CDR3 is TGTGCCAGCAGCTTAGGGACTAGCGGGATGAATGAGCAGTTCTTC. Its translation: CASSLGTSGMNEQFF. The chain has TRBV11-3 and TRBJ2-1; TRBD2 aligns across 12 bases. This CDR3 has 15 residues. Looked up from germline, CDR1 is SGHNT and CDR2 is YENEEA. The J segment lost 7 bases and the V segment lost 1 base, leaving 2 bases of the junction unmatched.